Reported below is one T cell receptor (beta chain). These data come from a study of T cell changes during pregnancy in multiple sclerosis. There are 13 residues in the CDR3. The V and J ends lost 8 bases and 6 bases respectively, with 16 bases between them. CDR1 is LNHDA, CDR2 SQIVND, per germline (reference sequence). Libraries were prepared by immunoSEQ multiplex PCR; TCRdb keeps only in-frame clonotypes and omits some of them. This table holds about 83,000 clones, approximately 91% found once. The input for sequencing was PBMCs, taken in the first trimester of pregnancy. This clonotype was sampled from a female donor in good health, serving as a control in a pregnancy study. Some clones in this sample may be carry-over from other donors' samples. V usage is TRBV19 and J usage is TRBJ1-2; a weak D match, TRBD1 (6 bases). CDR3 loop: CASHRDNSDGYTF. The DNA for the CDR3 is TGTGCCAGTCACCGGGACAACTCGGATGGCTACACCTTC.